One sample yielded the 29 T cell receptor beta chains listed below, sequenced in a study of shared clonotypes between healthy human individuals. The assay was immunoSEQ multiplex PCR, and TCRdb's table has in-frame clones only and misses some. The profile shows 1 million to 1.2 million clones, 60% to 85% of them singletons. Sequencing was carried out using memory CD4+ T cells from PBMCs. Subset in this sample: CD45RA-negative fraction. These TCRs come from a young man in good health. Some clones in this sample may be carry-over from other donors' samples.

This clone was detected a few times. The chain carries TRBV29-1 and TRBJ2-3; TRBD1 agrees at 9 bases. With 6 bases clipped from V and 6 bases from J, the junction kept 7 bases outside the gene matches. Germline CDR1 is SQVTM and CDR2 is ANQGSEA. The CDR3 covers 13 residues. This CDR3 reads CSVDRGYRDTQYF. The CDR3 DNA is TGCAGCGTGGACAGGGGCTATAGGGATACGCAGTATTTT.

The rearrangement links TRBV2 to TRBJ1-2, with D tentatively TRBD1 (6 bases). Trimming left V 6 bases short and J 8 bases short, with 13 bases between. This CDR3 is 12 amino acids long. Germline V gene lookup returns CDR1 SNHLY and CDR2 FYNNEI. The CDR3 bases are TGTGCCAGCAGGGGCACAGGGAAGGGCTACACCTTC. It encodes CASRGTGKGYTF.

This chain connects TRBV7-2 to TRBJ2-2; 7 bases agree with TRBD1. V gave up 3 bases and J gave up 4 bases; unmatched junction bases: 14. The CDR3 has 18 residues. Germline V CDR1 and CDR2: SGHTA, FQGNSA. The CDR3 sequence is CASSLSYYRGPVTGELFF. The CDR3 DNA reads as TGTGCCAGCAGCTTGAGTTATTACAGGGGACCGGTCACCGGGGAGCTGTTTTTT.

The CDR3 DNA reads as TGTGCCAGCAGAACCCCCCGGCAGAGCTCCTACAATGAGCAGTTCTTC. It translates to CASRTPRQSSYNEQFF. This chain links TRBV28 with TRBJ2-1, with D uncertain. V lost 6 bases to trimming and J lost 0 bases, with 15 bases between them. Per germline, CDR1 MDHEN and CDR2 SYDVKM. The CDR3 is 16 residues long.

Written as DNA, the CDR3 is TGTGCCAGCAGCTCAAAGCGGGAGCAGTCCTACGAGCAGTACTTC. Amino acid sequence: CASSSKREQSYEQYF. This chain links TRBV9 with TRBJ2-7; 8 positions match TRBD2. Germline V gene lookup returns CDR1 SGDLS and CDR2 YYNGEE. The junction had 7 bases not matched to a gene; V was cut back by 4 bases and J by 1 base. The CDR3 runs 15 residues.

This clone has just one count. V gene TRBV30 combines with J gene TRBJ2-5; 10 bases map to TRBD1. The V gene end was trimmed by 2 bases and the J gene end by 4 bases; junction bases not matched to a gene: 10. This CDR3 has 16 residues. Germline lookup yields CDR1 GTSNPN and CDR2 SVGIG (reference sequence). As DNA, the CDR3 is TGTGCCTGGAGTCACGGGACAGGGGCTCGAGGAGAGACCCAGTACTTC. Protein sequence: CAWSHGTGARGETQYF.

The rearrangement links TRBV19 to TRBJ2-7, with 10 bases lining up with TRBD2. The CDR3 runs 16 residues. V lost 6 bases to trimming and J lost 3 bases; unmatched junction nucleotides: 11. Germline CDR1 and CDR2: LNHDA and SQIVND (reference sequence). The CDR3 bases are TGTGCCAGTAGCCCGCGTCGGCCTAGCGGGAGCTACGAGCAGTACTTC. Its translation: CASSPRRPSGSYEQYF. Combining the CDR3 with reference TRBV19 and TRBJ2-7 gives the whole variable domain DGGITQSPKYLFRKEGQNVTLSCEQNLNHDAMYWYRQDPGQGLRLIYYSQIVNDFQKGDIAEGYSVSREKKESFPLTVTSAQKNPTAFYLCASSPRRPSGSYEQYFGPGTRLTVT.

The chain carries TRBV28 and TRBJ2-5, with 10 bases identical to TRBD2. The end of the DNA is better explained by TRBJ2-7, so the J call may be wrong. Germline V CDR1 and CDR2: MDHEN, SYDVKM. The CDR3 runs to 18 residues. The CDR3 is CASSLCGASGSLSYEQYF. CDR3 DNA sequence: TGTGCCAGCAGTTTATGCGGGGCTAGCGGGAGTCTAAGTTACGAGCAGTACTTC.

The chain combines TRBV30 with TRBJ1-5; D might be TRBD1 (5 bases). CDR1 is GTSNPN, CDR2 SVGIG, per germline (reference sequence). V lost 2 bases and J lost 1, with 12 bases in between. The CDR3 runs to 15 residues. This CDR3 is CAWSSGGRSNQPQHF. As DNA, the CDR3 is TGTGCCTGGAGTAGTGGGGGAAGGAGCAATCAGCCCCAGCATTTT.

There are many counts of this clone. The CDR3: CASSLVRQTYEQYF. In DNA form, the CDR3 reads TGTGCCAGCAGCTTAGTAAGACAGACCTACGAGCAGTACTTC. V usage is TRBV7-2 and J usage is TRBJ2-7; maybe TRBD1 (5 bases). The length of the CDR3 is 14 residues. Germline V gene sequence: CDR1 SGHTA, CDR2 FQGNSA. Trimming cost V 1 base and J 2 bases, with 9 bases left between them.

To note about this clone: Other DNA sequences within the sample encode an identical CDR3. The V gene is TRBV6-1, the J gene TRBJ1-5; 10 bases match TRBD1. Germline V gene data show CDR1 as MNHNS and CDR2 as SASEGT. The V gene end was trimmed by 5 bases and the J gene end by 5 bases; junction bases not matched to a gene: 6. The CDR3 totals 15 residues. The CDR3 nucleotides read TGTGCCAGCAGTTTGGGACAGGGGCGGGATCAGCCCCAGCATTTT. Translation: CASSLGQGRDQPQHF.

This clone occurred many times. This rearrangement joins TRBV15 to TRBJ1-3; D unresolved. The CDR3 is made up of 16 amino acids. CDR1 is LNHNV and CDR2 is YYDKDF in the germline V gene (reference sequence). The V end was cut by 0 bases, the J end by 0 bases, with 9 bases between. The CDR3 coding sequence is TGTGCCACCAGCAGAGATCCGGGAACCTCTGGAAACACCATATATTTT. Residues: CATSRDPGTSGNTIYF.

This chain uses TRBV18 with TRBJ2-7, with TRBD1 matching 11 bases. The CDR3 spans 14 residues. V trimming: 6 bases; J trimming: 4 bases; junction bases outside the gene matches: 5. Germline assignment: CDR1 KGHSH and CDR2 LQKENI. Here the CDR3 reads CASSRGQGAYEQYF. The CDR3 DNA reads as TGTGCCAGCTCCCGAGGACAGGGGGCGTACGAGCAGTACTTC.

The chain recombines TRBV6-4 with TRBJ2-7; D not certain. V dropped 5 bases and J dropped 2 bases, with 19 bases sitting between them. CDR3 length: 16 amino acids. The germline gives CDR1 MRHNA, CDR2 SNTAGT. CDR3 nucleotide sequence: TGTGCCAGCAGTCTGTTTTGGAAAGGACCGACCTACGAGCAGTACTTC. This codes for CASSLFWKGPTYEQYF.

About this clone itself: This may stem from a read error, because a much larger clone lies one nucleotide away. Other DNA sequences in the same sample also yield this CDR3. DNA of the CDR3: TGTGCCAGCAGCTTGGGAGGGGGGACAGATACGCAGTATTTT. It codes for CASSLGGGTDTQYF. The rearrangement uses TRBV11-3 and TRBJ2-3; weak D call: TRBD2 (7 bases). V was cut by 3 bases and J by 3 bases, with 10 bases left in between. The CDR3 sequence is 14 residues long. Germline V gene data show CDR1 as SGHNT and CDR2 as YENEEA.

The chain links TRBV11-2 to TRBJ1-4; tentative D call: TRBD1 (5 bases). The CDR3 sequence is 15 residues long. The V gene lost 0 bases and the J gene lost 0 bases, with 5 bases spanning the gap. Germline V CDR1 and CDR2: SGHAT, FQNNGV. CDR3 protein: CASSLEGATNEKLFF. Written as DNA, the CDR3 is TGTGCCAGCAGCTTAGAGGGGGCAACTAATGAAAAACTGTTTTTT.

The J gene is TRBJ2-1, the V gene TRBV2, with D uncertain. The CDR3 is 15 residues long. Germline-derived CDR1 and CDR2 are SNHLY and FYNNEI. V was cut by 5 bases and J by 0 bases, with 11 bases left in between. Written as DNA, the CDR3 is TGTGCCAGCAGTACCCAGGCCCTCTCCTACAATGAGCAGTTCTTC. Translated, it gives CASSTQALSYNEQFF.

This chain links TRBV28 with TRBJ1-1; 11 bases line up with TRBD1. V shed 6 bases, J shed 6 bases, and the junction held 6 bases outside the gene matches. Germline V gene data show CDR1 as MDHEN and CDR2 as SYDVKM. This CDR3 contains 14 residues. For the CDR3, the DNA is TGTGCCAGCAGGGGACAGGGGGTTTCCTCTGAAGCTTTCTTT. The encoded protein is CASRGQGVSSEAFF.

Turning to this clone: The identical CDR3 is also encoded by other nucleotide sequences in the sample. This chain uses TRBV29-1 with TRBJ2-6, with D tentatively TRBD2 (6 bases). This CDR3 comprises 16 residues. CDR1 SQVTM and CDR2 ANQGSEA come from the germline V gene. Deletions cut 3 bases from V and 0 bases from J, with 12 bases between. The CDR3 reads CSVEVGGSSGANVLTF. In DNA form, the CDR3 reads TGCAGCGTTGAGGTTGGGGGGAGCTCTGGGGCCAACGTCCTGACTTTC.

V gene TRBV5-1 combines with J gene TRBJ2-1, with D perhaps matching TRBD1 (5 bases). This CDR3 is 14 amino acids long. The germline V gene encodes CDR1 SGHRS and CDR2 YFSETQ. The V and J ends lost 5 bases and 8 bases respectively, with 17 bases between them. The CDR3 loop is CASRVSGLQHEQFF. The CDR3, as DNA: TGCGCCAGCAGGGTTTCAGGGTTACAGCATGAGCAGTTCTTC. The variable domain in full, with the rest retrieved from reference TRBV5-1 and TRBJ2-1, is KAGVTQTPRYLIKTRGQQVTLSCSPISGHRSVSWYQQTPGQGLQFLFEYFSETQRNKGNFPGRFSGRQFSNSRSEMNVSTLELGDSALYLCASRVSGLQHEQFFGPGTRLTVL.

The chain joins TRBV7-9 to TRBJ1-4; tentatively, D is TRBD1 (6 bases). Germline assignment: CDR1 SEHNR and CDR2 FQNEAQ (reference sequence). The CDR3 loop spans 16 amino acids. V was clipped by 5 bases and J by 2 bases, with 15 bases between them. CDR3 coding DNA: TGTGCCAGCAGCCGGCAGGGGACAATCACTAATGAAAAACTGTTTTTT. This codes for CASSRQGTITNEKLFF.

This clone was seen only once. Here the CDR3 reads CASSWDNNQPQHF. CDR3 DNA sequence: TGTGCCAGCAGTTGGGACAACAATCAGCCCCAGCATTTT. J is TRBJ1-5 and V is TRBV27; tentatively, D is TRBD1 (6 bases). The length of the CDR3 is 13 residues. The germline CDR1 and CDR2 sequences are MNHEY and SMNVEV (reference sequence). V was clipped by 4 bases and J by 3 bases, with 7 bases between them.

This chain connects TRBV7-2 to TRBJ2-2, with TRBD1 as a possible D gene (6 bases). CDR1 SGHTA and CDR2 FQGNSA come from the germline V gene. V was clipped by 5 bases and J by 2 bases, with 15 bases between them. This CDR3 has 16 amino acids. The CDR3 DNA is TGTGCCAGCAGCAGACAGGTCACTGCAAACACCGGGGAGCTGTTTTTT. Its protein product is CASSRQVTANTGELFF.

The chain combines TRBV7-9 with TRBJ2-5; D might be TRBD2 (5 bases). The germline CDR1 and CDR2 sequences are SEHNR and FQNEAQ (reference sequence). The CDR3 spans 14 residues. Trimming shortened V by 5 bases and J by 2 bases, and 12 bases separated the two germline ends. CDR3 coding DNA: TGTGCCAGCAGCCGCGGGTCGATGCAAGAGACCCAGTACTTC. Encoded protein: CASSRGSMQETQYF. Variable domain in full (rest from reference TRBV7-9 and TRBJ2-5): DTGVSQNPRHKITKRGQNVTFRCDPISEHNRLYWYRQTLGQGPEFLTYFQNEAQLEKSRLLSDRFSAERPKGSFSTLEIQRTEQGDSAMYLCASSRGSMQETQYFGPGTRLLVL.

The V call is TRBV28, the J call TRBJ1-1; D remains unclear. There are 13 residues in the CDR3. Germline V gene lookup returns CDR1 MDHEN and CDR2 SYDVKM. V lost 10 bases and J lost 0, with 12 bases in between. CDR3 sequence: CATQPGMNTEAFF. CDR3 nucleotides: TGTGCCACCCAACCGGGGATGAACACTGAAGCTTTCTTT.

The rearrangement links TRBV7-3 to TRBJ2-2; 8 bases agree with TRBD2. The CDR3 has 16 amino acids. Germline V gene sequence: CDR1 SGHTA, CDR2 FQGTGA. With V trimmed by 5 bases and J by 3 bases, 8 bases remained unmatched. CDR3 DNA sequence: TGTGCCAGCAGCCCCCAGACTAGCGTGTACACCGGGGAGCTGTTTTTT. Encoded protein: CASSPQTSVYTGELFF.

The chain has TRBV7-3 and TRBJ2-1, with TRBD2 as a possible D gene (6 bases). The CDR3 length is 15 residues. Germline CDR1 reads SGHTA; CDR2 reads FQGTGA. V was clipped by 5 bases and J by 3 bases, with 14 bases between them. The CDR3 spells CASSPLSGSYNEQFF. CDR3 DNA: TGTGCCAGCAGCCCCCTCTCCGGGAGCTACAATGAGCAGTTCTTC.

This clone has just a few counts. In nucleotides, the CDR3 is TGCGCCAGCAGCCTCACTAGTCGCAATGAGCAGTTCTTC. This encodes CASSLTSRNEQFF. The V gene is TRBV4-1, the J gene TRBJ2-1, with a weak D call TRBD2 (5 bases). CDR1 is MGHRA and CDR2 is YSYEKL in the germline V gene. The CDR3 extends over 13 amino acids. V was pared by 4 bases and J by 6 bases, with 10 bases between.

The chain uses TRBV28 and TRBJ2-5, with D perhaps assigned TRBD1 or TRBD2 (6 bases each). Trimming pared 3 bases from V and 6 bases from J, leaving 11 bases between. Per the germline V gene, CDR1 is MDHEN and CDR2 is SYDVKM. This CDR3 is built from 13 residues. CDR3 coding DNA: TGTGCCAGCAGTTTTGGAGGGGGTCAGACCCAGTACTTC. It encodes CASSFGGGQTQYF.